The 32 T cell receptor beta chains below were found in one sample sequenced in a study of CD8 T cells in Susac syndrome. RNA was extracted with the RNeasy kit, and a quantity of about 0.45 to 1 ug was reverse transcribed using random hexamers. TCRdb re-called the immunoSEQ multiplex PCR reads through MiXCR, storing one row per CDR3 protein. The sample lists 100,000 to 150,000 distinct CDR3 sequences; 85% to 95% were seen once. Sequences were obtained from CD4+ T cells from PBMCs. The source of these receptors is a human donor with multiple sclerosis.

The chain couples TRBV5-1 to TRBJ1-6, with TRBD1 matching 7 bases. V was clipped by 8 bases and J by 7 bases; unmatched bases: 6. The V gene's germline CDR1 is SGHRS and CDR2 YFSETQ. The CDR3 is 13 amino acids. For the CDR3, the DNA is TGCGCCAGTGCCGACAGGGTGAATTCACCCCTCCACTTT. This sequence encodes CASADRVNSPLHF.

The CDR3: CASSYPSVRTELLSYEQYF. As DNA, the CDR3 is TGTGCCAGCAGTTACCCTTCGGTAAGGACAGAACTCCTCTCCTACGAGCAGTACTTC. V and J are TRBV6-2 or TRBV6-3 and TRBJ2-7; a weak D match, TRBD1 (6 bases). CDR1 and CDR2 (germline): MNHEY, SVGEGT. This CDR3 comprises 19 residues. Trimming took off 2 bases at V and 0 bases at J, with 23 bases between the two ends.

The chain recombines TRBV20-1 with TRBJ2-7; 9 positions agree with TRBD1. Germline trimming cut 6 bases from V and 6 bases from J; bases unmatched to any gene: 12. This CDR3 comprises 14 residues. From germline, CDR1 is DFQATT and CDR2 SNEGSKA (reference sequence). The CDR3 coding sequence is TGCAGTGCCGCCTCGGGACAGGGTAGACCCGAGCAGTACTTC. This codes for CSAASGQGRPEQYF.

The genes are TRBV11-2 and TRBJ1-4, with 8 bases matching TRBD1. V was clipped by 5 bases and J by 8 bases; unmatched bases: 4. The CDR3 extends over 13 amino acids. Germline loops: CDR1 SGHAT, CDR2 FQNNGV. The CDR3 loop reads CASSLTGEEKLFF. The CDR3 DNA reads TGTGCCAGCAGCCTGACAGGGGAGGAAAAACTGTTTTTT. The whole variable domain, filled in from reference TRBV11-2 and TRBJ1-4, reads EAGVAQSPRYKIIEKRQSVAFWCNPISGHATLYWYQQILGQGPKLLIQFQNNGVVDDSQLPKDRFSAERLKGVDSTLKIQPAKLEDSAVYLCASSLTGEEKLFFGSGTQLSVL.

The V call is TRBV4-3, the J call TRBJ1-2; 8 nucleotides agree with TRBD1. Germline loops: CDR1 LGHNA, CDR2 YSLEER. The CDR3 length is 16 residues. The junction had 7 bases not matched to a gene; V was cut back by 0 bases and J by 4 bases. The CDR3 here is CASSQDYGTGLYGYTF. The CDR3 region has the DNA TGCGCCAGCAGCCAAGATTACGGGACAGGCCTCTATGGCTACACCTTC.

The rearrangement links TRBV7-9 to TRBJ1-1; possible D gene TRBD1, 6 bases. The V gene's germline CDR1 is SEHNR and CDR2 FQNEAQ (reference sequence). This CDR3 contains 16 residues. V was pared by 4 bases and J by 6 bases, with 21 bases between. Written as DNA, the CDR3 is TGTGCCAGCAGCTCCCCTCTTCACTACAGGGACTCTGAAGCTTTCTTT. Its translation is CASSSPLHYRDSEAFF.

V is TRBV20-1 and J is TRBJ2-7; D is ambiguous. V was pared by 3 bases and J by 5 bases, with 5 bases between. The germline gives CDR1 DFQATT, CDR2 SNEGSKA (reference sequence). This CDR3 comprises 10 residues. The CDR3 loop reads CSASYDEQYF. CDR3 nucleotide sequence: TGCAGTGCTAGTTATGACGAGCAGTACTTC.

The V gene is TRBV10-2, the J gene TRBJ2-7; 9 nucleotides match TRBD1. V shed 11 bases and J 3 bases; nucleotides not matched to a gene: 14. The CDR3 covers 15 residues. CDR1 is WSHSY and CDR2 is SAAADI in the germline V gene. The CDR3 nucleotides are TGCGCCGCGAGTGGGGCCGAGACAGGGGGCTACGAGCAGTACTTC. It specifies CAASGAETGGYEQYF.

The gene calls are TRBV7-9 and TRBJ2-5; D call uncertain. The CDR3 length is 16 residues. V lost 4 bases and J lost 1, with 16 bases in between. Germline V CDR1 and CDR2: SEHNR, FQNEAQ (reference sequence). CDR3 loop: CASSSIWLGSQETQYF. In DNA, the CDR3 is TGTGCCAGCAGCTCCATCTGGCTAGGGTCCCAAGAGACCCAGTACTTC.

The chain combines TRBV18 with TRBJ2-3; no clear D. From germline, CDR1 is KGHSH and CDR2 LQKENI. The V gene lost 0 bases and the J gene lost 4 bases, with 5 bases spanning the gap. This CDR3 comprises 13 residues. CDR3 amino acids: CASSPPFSDTQYF. CDR3 nucleotide sequence: TGTGCCAGCTCACCACCCTTCTCAGATACGCAGTATTTT.

The genes are TRBV20-1 and TRBJ2-7; D unresolved. The germline CDR1 and CDR2 sequences are DFQATT and SNEGSKA (reference sequence). The V gene lost 6 bases and the J gene lost 4 bases, with 16 bases spanning the gap. CDR3 length: 13 residues. This chain's CDR3 is CSAVGALQYEQYF. The CDR3 DNA reads TGCAGTGCGGTAGGCGCGCTGCAATACGAGCAGTACTTC.

The chain combines TRBV7-9 with TRBJ2-1; D gene unclear. The V gene's germline CDR1 is SEHNR and CDR2 FQNEAQ (reference sequence). This CDR3 has 16 residues. Trimming pared 5 bases from V and 0 bases from J, leaving 14 bases between. CDR3 amino acids: CASSPRSASSYNEQFF. In DNA form, the CDR3 reads TGTGCCAGCAGCCCCCGAAGTGCAAGCTCCTACAATGAGCAGTTCTTC.

This rearrangement joins TRBV30 to TRBJ2-4, with D possibly being TRBD2 (6 bases). This CDR3 is built from 15 residues. V lost 0 bases and J 8 bases, leaving 17 bases between the germline ends. CDR1 and CDR2 from the germline V gene are GTSNPN and SVGIG (reference sequence). This CDR3 is CAWSVRRMGEDIQYF. CDR3 nucleotides: TGTGCCTGGAGTGTTCGGAGGATGGGGGAGGACATTCAGTACTTC.

This clonotype is a singleton in its sample. This chain joins TRBV20-1 and TRBJ2-4; no definite D call. The V end was cut by 3 bases, the J end by 3 bases, with 3 bases between. The CDR3 loop spans 11 amino acids. The V gene's germline CDR1 is DFQATT and CDR2 SNEGSKA (reference sequence). CDR3 loop: CSARDKNIQYF. As DNA, the CDR3 is TGCAGTGCTAGGGACAAAAACATTCAGTACTTC.

The chain couples TRBV28 to TRBJ2-2, with TRBD2 matching 7 bases. CDR3 length equals 14 residues. The V gene's germline CDR1 is MDHEN and CDR2 SYDVKM. V shed 6 bases, J shed 6 bases, and the junction held 7 bases outside the gene matches. The CDR3 protein is CASRDLAGPGELFF. For the CDR3, the DNA is TGTGCCAGCAGGGATTTAGCGGGTCCCGGGGAGCTGTTTTTT.

The chain combines TRBV28 with TRBJ2-5; D unclear. Germline V CDR1 and CDR2: MDHEN, SYDVKM. V was cut by 6 bases and J by 5 bases, with 13 bases left in between. The CDR3 extends over 13 amino acids. CDR3 sequence: CASSLVGSETQYF. In DNA, the CDR3 is TGTGCCAGCAGCCTCGTGGGGTCGGAGACCCAGTACTTC.

The genes are TRBV6-2 or TRBV6-3 and TRBJ1-5; D is unclear. The CDR3 is 14 amino acids. Between the trimmed V and J ends, which lost 8 bases and 4 bases, there was a span of 15 bases. Germline CDR1 reads MNHEY; CDR2 reads SVGEGT. CDR3 protein: CASVEQPSNQPQHF. In DNA, the CDR3 is TGTGCCAGCGTAGAACAGCCATCAAATCAGCCCCAGCATTTT.

In its sample, this clonotype was seen once. This chain links TRBV5-1 with TRBJ1-1; 7 bases line up with TRBD1. The J segment lost 3 bases and the V segment lost 0 bases, leaving 5 bases of the junction unmatched. The CDR3 extends over 15 amino acids. Germline V CDR1 and CDR2: SGHRS, YFSETQ. CDR3: CASSLGGQTDTEAFF. CDR3 DNA sequence: TGCGCCAGCAGCTTGGGGGGACAGACCGACACTGAAGCTTTCTTT.

This rearrangement joins TRBV20-1 to TRBJ2-5; 8 positions match TRBD2. The CDR3 has 14 amino acids. The junction had 10 bases not matched to a gene; V was cut back by 6 bases and J by 4 bases. Germline CDR1 is DFQATT and CDR2 is SNEGSKA (reference sequence). CDR3 amino acids: CSALDWAGGETQYF. The CDR3 region has the DNA TGCAGTGCGTTAGACTGGGCGGGGGGAGAGACCCAGTACTTC.

This chain links TRBV4-2 with TRBJ1-3, with D hard to call. The germline V and J ends were trimmed by 0 bases and 0 bases, with 9 bases remaining between them. The CDR3 is made up of 16 amino acids. CDR1 and CDR2 (germline): LGHNA, YNFKEQ. The CDR3 is CASSQDGWSSGNTIYF. CDR3 coding DNA: TGTGCCAGCAGCCAAGACGGGTGGTCCTCTGGAAACACCATATATTTT.

The chain combines TRBV28 with TRBJ2-1, with D possibly matching TRBD2 (5 bases). Deletions cut 7 bases from V and 3 bases from J, with 10 bases between. Germline V gene data show CDR1 as MDHEN and CDR2 as SYDVKM. CDR3 length equals 13 residues. CDR3 residues: CASNQGLYNEQFF. The CDR3 DNA is TGTGCCAGCAATCAAGGACTCTACAATGAGCAGTTCTTC.

This clonotype was recorded only once. This CDR3 is CARSSSVGGPGYGYTF. CDR3 in DNA: TGTGCCAGAAGCAGCAGTGTTGGGGGGCCCGGCTATGGCTACACCTTC. This chain links TRBV21-1 with TRBJ1-2; TRBD1 is the table's D call, not checked against the DNA. TRBV21-1 is an annotated pseudogene. There are 16 residues in the CDR3.

CDR3 in DNA: TGTGCCAGCAGCCCATTAATCGCGAACACCGGGGAGCTGTTTTTT. It codes for CASSPLIANTGELFF. The V gene is TRBV11-2, the J gene TRBJ2-2; the D is unclear. CDR1 and CDR2 (germline): SGHAT, FQNNGV. V lost 5 bases and J 0 bases, leaving 10 bases between the germline ends. The CDR3 spans 15 residues.

V usage is TRBV20-1 and J usage is TRBJ1-5, with 8 bases lining up with TRBD1. Germline assignment: CDR1 DFQATT and CDR2 SNEGSKA (reference sequence). Unmatched junction bases numbered 2, after V lost 4 bases and J lost 3 bases. This CDR3 spans 13 amino acids. The CDR3 DNA reads as TGCAGTGCTACGGGACAGGACAATCAGCCCCAGCATTTT. The encoded protein is CSATGQDNQPQHF.

The V and J genes are TRBV29-1 and TRBJ2-7, with D possibly matching TRBD1 (6 bases). CDR3 length: 13 residues. Germline assignment: CDR1 SQVTM and CDR2 ANQGSEA. V shed 7 bases and J shed 0 bases, with 13 bases lying between them. CDR3 amino acids: CSGQRDNSYEQYF. The DNA for the CDR3 is TGCAGCGGTCAACGGGACAACTCCTACGAGCAGTACTTC.

The gene calls are TRBV5-1 and TRBJ1-1; tentative D call: TRBD1 (6 bases). Per the germline V gene, CDR1 is SGHRS and CDR2 is YFSETQ. Trimming took off 4 bases at V and 1 base at J, with 23 bases between the two ends. The CDR3 is 18 amino acids. CDR3 loop: CASSLVRGQTDQNTEAFF. CDR3 DNA sequence: TGCGCCAGCAGCCTTGTAAGGGGACAAACAGACCAGAACACTGAAGCTTTCTTT.

The V call is TRBV9, the J call TRBJ1-1; 8 nucleotides align to TRBD1. The J segment lost 3 bases and the V segment lost 4 bases, leaving 2 bases of the junction unmatched. The CDR3 sequence is 13 residues long. Germline V gives CDR1 SGDLS, CDR2 YYNGEE. The DNA for the CDR3 is TGTGCCAGCAGCACGACAGGGGACACTGAAGCTTTCTTT. Amino acid sequence: CASSTTGDTEAFF. Filled out from reference TRBV9 and TRBJ1-1, the complete variable domain reads DSGVTQTPKHLITATGQRVTLRCSPRSGDLSVYWYQQSLDQGLQFLIQYYNGEERAKGNILERFSAQQFPDLHSELNLSSLELGDSALYFCASSTTGDTEAFFGQGTRLTVV.

The genes are TRBV9 and TRBJ1-3; a possible D gene is TRBD1 (6 bases). With 0 bases removed from V and 4 bases from J, the gap between germline ends came to 17 bases. CDR1 and CDR2 from the germline V gene are SGDLS and YYNGEE. The CDR3 length is 17 residues. CDR3 in amino acids: CASSVEVSGDGGNTIYF. As DNA, the CDR3 is TGTGCCAGCAGCGTAGAGGTCTCAGGGGATGGAGGAAACACCATATATTTT. The full variable domain, completed using reference TRBV9 and TRBJ1-3, is DSGVTQTPKHLITATGQRVTLRCSPRSGDLSVYWYQQSLDQGLQFLIQYYNGEERAKGNILERFSAQQFPDLHSELNLSSLELGDSALYFCASSVEVSGDGGNTIYFGEGSWLTVV.

J is TRBJ1-5 and V is TRBV18; weak D call: TRBD1 (5 bases). The V end was cut by 6 bases, the J end by 6 bases, with 12 bases between. CDR1 KGHSH and CDR2 LQKENI come from the germline V gene. The CDR3 extends over 13 amino acids. The CDR3: CASSAGLSQPQHF. The CDR3 bases are TGTGCCAGCTCGGCAGGGTTAAGTCAGCCCCAGCATTTT.

J is TRBJ2-7 and V is TRBV18, with D hard to call. The CDR3 is made up of 13 amino acids. Germline lookup yields CDR1 KGHSH and CDR2 LQKENI. V gave up 2 bases and J gave up 5 bases, with 10 bases separating them. In nucleotides, the CDR3 is TGTGCCAGCTCACCAAACGGAGACCACGAGCAGTACTTC. Residues: CASSPNGDHEQYF.

J is TRBJ2-7 and V is TRBV6-1; no firm D call. CDR3 length: 13 amino acids. Deletions cut 1 base from V and 8 bases from J, with 12 bases between. Germline V gene sequence: CDR1 MNHNS, CDR2 SASEGT. The CDR3 protein is CASSEGEGSKQYF. The CDR3 DNA reads as TGTGCCAGCAGTGAAGGGGAAGGGTCTAAGCAGTACTTC.

The V and J genes are TRBV6-6 and TRBJ2-5; D may match TRBD1 or TRBD2 (5 bases each). The length of the CDR3 is 14 residues. Trimming pared 4 bases from V and 5 bases from J, leaving 14 bases between. Per the germline V gene, CDR1 is MNHNY and CDR2 is SVGAGI (reference sequence). In nucleotides, the CDR3 is TGTGCCAGCAGTTCCAGGGTCGGCGGGGAGACCCAGTACTTC. Translation gives CASSSRVGGETQYF.